Below, one T cell receptor (beta chain) is given with its context. Time point indicated: after neoadjuvant nivolumab, at surgical resection. TCRdb keeps only in-frame clones here, not all; method: immunoSEQ multiplex PCR. The sample contains around 13,000 clones, about three quarters of which appear only once. This specimen comes from a study of neoadjuvant anti-PD-1 for oral cavity cancer. Trimming stripped 0 bases from V and 2 bases from J, with 9 bases between. Germline V gene sequence: CDR1 SGDLS, CDR2 YYNGEE. The CDR3 contains 15 residues. The sample here was PBMCs, taken after nivolumab (anti-PD-1) treatment. The TCR originated in a person aged 35 to 85 with oral cavity squamous cell carcinoma. V and J are TRBV9 and TRBJ2-1; D is undetermined. The CDR3 here is CASSVERWAYNEQFF. The CDR3 DNA reads as TGTGCCAGCAGCGTAGAACGTTGGGCCTACAATGAGCAGTTCTTC. The complete variable domain, with remaining parts taken from reference TRBV9 and TRBJ2-1, reads DSGVTQTPKHLITATGQRVTLRCSPRSGDLSVYWYQQSLDQGLQFLIQYYNGEERAKGNILERFSAQQFPDLHSELNLSSLELGDSALYFCASSVERWAYNEQFFGPGTRLTVL.